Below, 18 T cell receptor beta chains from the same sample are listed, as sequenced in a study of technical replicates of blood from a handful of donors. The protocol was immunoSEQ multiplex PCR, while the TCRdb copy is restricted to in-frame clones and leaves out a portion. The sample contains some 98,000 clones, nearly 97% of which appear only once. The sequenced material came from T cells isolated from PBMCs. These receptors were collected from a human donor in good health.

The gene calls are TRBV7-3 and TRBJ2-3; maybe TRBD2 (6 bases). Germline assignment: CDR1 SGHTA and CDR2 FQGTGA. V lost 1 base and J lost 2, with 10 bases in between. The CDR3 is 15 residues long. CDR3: CASSLSGTVTDTQYF. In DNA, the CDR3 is TGTGCCAGCAGCTTAAGCGGGACCGTCACAGATACGCAGTATTTT.

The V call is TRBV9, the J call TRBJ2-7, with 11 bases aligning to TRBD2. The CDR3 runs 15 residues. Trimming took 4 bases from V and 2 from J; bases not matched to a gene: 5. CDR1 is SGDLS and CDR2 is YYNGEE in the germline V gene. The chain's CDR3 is CASSRTSGPPYEQYF. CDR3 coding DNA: TGTGCCAGCAGCAGGACTAGCGGGCCTCCCTACGAGCAGTACTTC.

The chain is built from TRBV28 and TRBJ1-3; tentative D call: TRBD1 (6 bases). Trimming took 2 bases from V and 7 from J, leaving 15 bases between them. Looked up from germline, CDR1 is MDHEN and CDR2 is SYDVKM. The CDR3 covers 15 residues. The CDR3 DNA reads TGTGCCAGCAGTTTAATCTTCGGGCAGGGGAACACCATATATTTT. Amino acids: CASSLIFGQGNTIYF.

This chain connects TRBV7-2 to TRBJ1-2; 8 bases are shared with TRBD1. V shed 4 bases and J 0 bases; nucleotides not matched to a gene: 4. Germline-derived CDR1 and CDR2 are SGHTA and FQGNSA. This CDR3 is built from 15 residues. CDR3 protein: CASSSRTGSNYGYTF. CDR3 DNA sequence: TGTGCCAGCAGCTCGCGGACAGGGTCTAACTATGGCTACACCTTC.

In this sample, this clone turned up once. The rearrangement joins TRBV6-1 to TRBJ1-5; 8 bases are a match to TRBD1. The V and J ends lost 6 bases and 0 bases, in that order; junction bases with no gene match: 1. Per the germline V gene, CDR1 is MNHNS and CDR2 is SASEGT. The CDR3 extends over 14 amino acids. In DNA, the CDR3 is TGTGCCAGCAGCGGGACAGGTAGCAATCAGCCCCAGCATTTT. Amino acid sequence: CASSGTGSNQPQHF.

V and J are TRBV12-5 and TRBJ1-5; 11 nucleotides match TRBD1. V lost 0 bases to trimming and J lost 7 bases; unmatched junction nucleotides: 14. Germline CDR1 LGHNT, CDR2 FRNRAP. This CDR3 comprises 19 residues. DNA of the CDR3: TGTGCTAGTGGTTTGGTACGGAATTGGACAGGGGGCGAGGGGCAGCCCCAGCATTTT. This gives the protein CASGLVRNWTGGEGQPQHF. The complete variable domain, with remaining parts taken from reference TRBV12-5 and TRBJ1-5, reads DARVTQTPRHKVTEMGQEVTMRCQPILGHNTVFWYRQTMMQGLELLAYFRNRAPLDDSGMPKDRFSAEMPDATLATLKIQPSEPRDSAVYFCASGLVRNWTGGEGQPQHFGDGTRLSIL.

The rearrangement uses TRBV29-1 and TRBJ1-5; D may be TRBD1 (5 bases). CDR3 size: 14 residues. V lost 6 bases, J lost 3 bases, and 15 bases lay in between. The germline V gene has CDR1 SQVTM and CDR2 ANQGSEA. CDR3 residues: CSVSGDSPNQPQHF. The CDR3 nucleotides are TGCAGCGTGTCGGGAGACAGCCCCAATCAGCCCCAGCATTTT.

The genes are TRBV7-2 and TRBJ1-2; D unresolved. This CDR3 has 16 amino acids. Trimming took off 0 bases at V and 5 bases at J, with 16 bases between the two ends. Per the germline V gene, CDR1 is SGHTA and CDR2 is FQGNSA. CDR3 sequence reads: CASSLARGSLLYGYTF. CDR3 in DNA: TGTGCCAGCAGCTTAGCCCGGGGAAGCCTATTGTATGGCTACACCTTC.

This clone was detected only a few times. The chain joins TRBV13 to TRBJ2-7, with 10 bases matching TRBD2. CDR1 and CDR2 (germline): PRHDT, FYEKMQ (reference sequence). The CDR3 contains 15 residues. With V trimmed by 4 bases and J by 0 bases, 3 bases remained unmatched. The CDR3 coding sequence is TGTGCCAGCAGCTCCGGACTAGCGGCCTCCTACGAGCAGTACTTC. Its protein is CASSSGLAASYEQYF. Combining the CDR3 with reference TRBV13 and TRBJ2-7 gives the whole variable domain AAGVIQSPRHLIKEKRETATLKCYPIPRHDTVYWYQQGPGQDPQFLISFYEKMQSDKGSIPDRFSAQQFSDYHSELNMSSLELGDSALYFCASSSGLAASYEQYFGPGTRLTVT.

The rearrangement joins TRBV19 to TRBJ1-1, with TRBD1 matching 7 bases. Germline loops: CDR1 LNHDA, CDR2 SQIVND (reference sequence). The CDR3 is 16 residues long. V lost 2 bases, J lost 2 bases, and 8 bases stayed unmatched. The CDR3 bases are TGTGCCAGTAGTATACCGGGGACAGCGGGCAACACTGAAGCTTTCTTT. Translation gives CASSIPGTAGNTEAFF.

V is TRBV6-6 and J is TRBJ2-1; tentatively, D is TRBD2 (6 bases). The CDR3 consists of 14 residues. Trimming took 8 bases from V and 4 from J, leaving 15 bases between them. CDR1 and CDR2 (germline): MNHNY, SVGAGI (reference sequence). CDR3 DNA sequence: TGTGCCAGCGCTGGGGGGTTTGGATACAATGAGCAGTTCTTC. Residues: CASAGGFGYNEQFF.

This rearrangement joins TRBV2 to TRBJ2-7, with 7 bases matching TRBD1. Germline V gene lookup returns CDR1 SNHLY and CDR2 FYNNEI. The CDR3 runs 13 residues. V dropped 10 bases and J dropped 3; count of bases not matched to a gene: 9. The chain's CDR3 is CATCRAGGYEQYF. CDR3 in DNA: TGTGCCACCTGCCGGGCAGGGGGCTACGAGCAGTACTTC.

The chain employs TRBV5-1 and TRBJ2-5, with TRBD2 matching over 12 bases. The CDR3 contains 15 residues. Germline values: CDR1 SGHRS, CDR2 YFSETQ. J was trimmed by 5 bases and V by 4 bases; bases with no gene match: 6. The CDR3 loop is CASSLTLAGGETQYF. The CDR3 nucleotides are TGCGCCAGCAGCCTGACGCTAGCGGGGGGGGAGACCCAGTACTTC.

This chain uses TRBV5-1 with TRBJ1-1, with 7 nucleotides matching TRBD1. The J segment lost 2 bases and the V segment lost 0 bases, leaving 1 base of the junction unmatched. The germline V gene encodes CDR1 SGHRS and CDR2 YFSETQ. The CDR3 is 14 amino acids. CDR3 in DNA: TGCGCCAGCAGCTTGGGGACAGGAAACACTGAAGCTTTCTTT. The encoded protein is CASSLGTGNTEAFF.

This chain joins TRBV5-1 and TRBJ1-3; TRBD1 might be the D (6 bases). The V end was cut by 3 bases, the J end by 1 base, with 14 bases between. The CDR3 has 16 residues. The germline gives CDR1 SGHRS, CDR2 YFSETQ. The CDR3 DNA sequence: TGCGCCAGCAGCTCCCTAGCTACAGGGTCTGGAAACACCATATATTTT. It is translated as CASSSLATGSGNTIYF.

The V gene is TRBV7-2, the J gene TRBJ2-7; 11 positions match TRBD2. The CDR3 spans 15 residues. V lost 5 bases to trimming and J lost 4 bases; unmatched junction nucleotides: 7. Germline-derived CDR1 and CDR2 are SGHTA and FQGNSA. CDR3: CASSGILAGGYEQYF. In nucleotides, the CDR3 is TGTGCCAGCAGCGGTATCTTAGCGGGGGGGTACGAGCAGTACTTC.

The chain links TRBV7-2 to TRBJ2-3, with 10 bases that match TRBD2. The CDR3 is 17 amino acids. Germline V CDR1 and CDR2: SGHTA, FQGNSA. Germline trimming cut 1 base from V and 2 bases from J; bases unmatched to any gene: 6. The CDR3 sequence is CASSLVERGGVTDTQYF. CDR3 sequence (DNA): TGTGCCAGCAGCTTAGTCGAGCGGGGGGGCGTCACAGATACGCAGTATTTT.

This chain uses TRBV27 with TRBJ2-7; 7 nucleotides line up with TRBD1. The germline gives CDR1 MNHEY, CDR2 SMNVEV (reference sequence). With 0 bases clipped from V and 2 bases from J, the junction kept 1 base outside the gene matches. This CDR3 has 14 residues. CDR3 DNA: TGTGCCAGCAGTTTATCGGGACAGACCTACGAGCAGTACTTC. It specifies CASSLSGQTYEQYF.